This record covers a single T cell receptor beta chain. The entry originates in a study of radiation and T cells in renal cell carcinoma. As to time point: baseline pretreatment blood. As to treatment: 15 Gy SBRT to primary tumor, nephrectomy 4 weeks later. The V gene's germline CDR1 is SEHNR and CDR2 FQNEAQ (reference sequence). The CDR3 consists of 13 residues. Trimming pared 0 bases from V and 2 bases from J, leaving 4 bases between. TCRdb's copy holds only in-frame clones and misses some; the assay was immunoSEQ multiplex PCR. The table records approximately 45,000 clones, 75% to 85% of them present only once.

The rearrangement joins TRBV7-9 to TRBJ1-2; D is ambiguous. This sequence was found in a woman in her 70s with renal cell carcinoma. Sequences were derived from blood, sampled from a patient whose treatment included radiotherapy and nephrectomy. The CDR3 DNA follows: TGTGCCAGCAGCTTAGCACCAAACTATGGCTACACCTTC. This sequence encodes CASSLAPNYGYTF.